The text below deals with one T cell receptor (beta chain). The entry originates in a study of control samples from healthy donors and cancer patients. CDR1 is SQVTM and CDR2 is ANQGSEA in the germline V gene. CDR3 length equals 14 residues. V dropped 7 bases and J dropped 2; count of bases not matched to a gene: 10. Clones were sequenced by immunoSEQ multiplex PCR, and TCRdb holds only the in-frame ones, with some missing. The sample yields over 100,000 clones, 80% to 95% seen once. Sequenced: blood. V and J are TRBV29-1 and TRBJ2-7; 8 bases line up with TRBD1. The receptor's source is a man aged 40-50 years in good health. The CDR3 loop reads CSGVSGQGPYEQYF. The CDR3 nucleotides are TGCAGCGGCGTCTCTGGACAGGGCCCCTACGAGCAGTACTTC.